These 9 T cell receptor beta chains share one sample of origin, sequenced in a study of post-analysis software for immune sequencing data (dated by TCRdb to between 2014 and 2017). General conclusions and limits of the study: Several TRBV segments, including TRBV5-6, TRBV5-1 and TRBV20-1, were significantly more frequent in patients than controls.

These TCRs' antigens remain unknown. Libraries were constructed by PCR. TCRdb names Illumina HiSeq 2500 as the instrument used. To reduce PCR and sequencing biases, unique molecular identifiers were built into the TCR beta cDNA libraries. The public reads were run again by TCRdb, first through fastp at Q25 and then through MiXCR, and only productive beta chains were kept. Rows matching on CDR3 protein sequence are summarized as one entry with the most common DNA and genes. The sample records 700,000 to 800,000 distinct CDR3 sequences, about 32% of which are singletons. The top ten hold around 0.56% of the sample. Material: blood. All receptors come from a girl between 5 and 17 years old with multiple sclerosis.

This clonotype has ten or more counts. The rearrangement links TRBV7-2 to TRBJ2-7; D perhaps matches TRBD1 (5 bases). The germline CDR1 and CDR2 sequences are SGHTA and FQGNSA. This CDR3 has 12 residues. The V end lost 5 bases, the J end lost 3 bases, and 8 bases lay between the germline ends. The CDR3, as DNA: TGTGCCAGCAGCCAACAGGTCTACGAGCAGTACTTC. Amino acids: CASSQQVYEQYF.

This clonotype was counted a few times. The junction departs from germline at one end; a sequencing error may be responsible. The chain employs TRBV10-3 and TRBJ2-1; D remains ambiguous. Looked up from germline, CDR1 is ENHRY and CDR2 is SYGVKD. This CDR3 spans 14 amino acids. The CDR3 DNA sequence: TGTGCCGTCAGTGAGTCTGCCGGAGACAATGAGCAGTTCTTC. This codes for CAVSESAGDNEQFF.

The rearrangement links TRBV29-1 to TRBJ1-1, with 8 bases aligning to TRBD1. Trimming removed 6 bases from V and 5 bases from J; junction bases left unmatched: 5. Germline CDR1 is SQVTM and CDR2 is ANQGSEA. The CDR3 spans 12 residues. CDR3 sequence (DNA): TGCAGCGTCTCAGGGGGCTGGACTGAAGCTTTCTTT. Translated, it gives CSVSGGWTEAFF.

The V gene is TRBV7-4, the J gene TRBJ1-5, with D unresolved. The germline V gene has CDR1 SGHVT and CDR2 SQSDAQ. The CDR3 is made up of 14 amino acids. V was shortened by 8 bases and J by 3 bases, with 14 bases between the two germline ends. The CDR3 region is CASYKEEANQPQHF. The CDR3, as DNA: TGTGCCAGCTATAAGGAAGAGGCCAATCAGCCCCAGCATTTT.

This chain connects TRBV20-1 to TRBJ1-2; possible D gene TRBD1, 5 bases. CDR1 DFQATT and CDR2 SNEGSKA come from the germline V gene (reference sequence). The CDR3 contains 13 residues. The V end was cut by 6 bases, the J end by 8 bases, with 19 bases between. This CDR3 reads CSAHRGGDRGYTF. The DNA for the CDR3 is TGCAGTGCCCACCGTGGGGGAGATCGGGGCTACACCTTC.

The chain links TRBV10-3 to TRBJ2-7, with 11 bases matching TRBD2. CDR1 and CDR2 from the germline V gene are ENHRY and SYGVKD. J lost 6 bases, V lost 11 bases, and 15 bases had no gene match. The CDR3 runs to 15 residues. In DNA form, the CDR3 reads TGTGCCGTCATAATAGGGCTAGCGGGAGGTGGCGAGCAGTACTTC. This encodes CAVIIGLAGGGEQYF.

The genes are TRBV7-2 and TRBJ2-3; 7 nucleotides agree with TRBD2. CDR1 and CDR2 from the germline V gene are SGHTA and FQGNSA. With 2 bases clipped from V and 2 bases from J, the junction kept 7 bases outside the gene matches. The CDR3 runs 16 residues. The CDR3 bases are TGTGCCAGCAGCTTATTAGGGGCGGGGGTCACAGATACGCAGTATTTT. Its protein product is CASSLLGAGVTDTQYF.

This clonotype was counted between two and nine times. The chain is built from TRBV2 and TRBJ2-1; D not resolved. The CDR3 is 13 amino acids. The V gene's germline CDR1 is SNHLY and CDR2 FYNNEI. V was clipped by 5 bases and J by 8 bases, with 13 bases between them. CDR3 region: CASSTLRWDEQFF. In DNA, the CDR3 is TGTGCCAGCAGTACTCTTCGGTGGGATGAGCAGTTCTTC.

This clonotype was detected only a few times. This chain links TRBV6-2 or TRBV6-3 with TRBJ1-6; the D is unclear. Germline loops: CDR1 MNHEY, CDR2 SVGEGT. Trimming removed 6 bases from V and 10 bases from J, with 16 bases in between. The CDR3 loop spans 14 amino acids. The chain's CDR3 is CASSSRRGRSPLHF. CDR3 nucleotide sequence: TGTGCCAGCAGCTCCCGCCGGGGTAGGTCACCCCTCCACTTT.